This TCR beta chain came from a study of blood T cell repertoires in COVID-19. For the study at large: The origin of the acute and convalescent COVID-19 samples was the United States, Italy and Spain. Sample material is recorded as cDNA or gDNA derived from T cells, B-cell-depleted T cells, or PBMCs.

Germline V CDR1 and CDR2: LGHDT, YNNKEL (reference sequence). The CDR3 length is 15 residues. Trimming removed 0 bases at V and 3 bases at J, with 9 bases between. Seattle enrolled patients during active infection and tracked them longitudinally. Study processing details: It was from reference gene primer amplification that nucleated cell counts were estimated. Repertoires were generated with immunoSEQ multiplex PCR, while TCRdb's copy carries only in-frame clones and drops some. The DNA was the basis for D and trimming; V, J and clone size are from that table. The table lists more than 200,000 clones, approximately 86% of them singletons, with more than 4.5% in the top ten.

What was sequenced was peripheral blood. The rearrangement joins TRBV3-1 (or the pseudogene TRBV3-2) to TRBJ1-5; D is undetermined. This clonotype was obtained from a woman aged 60 to 75 with COVID-19, enrolled during active disease. The CDR3 DNA reads TGTGCCAGCAGCCAAGATGCGGCAGTCAATCAGCCCCAGCATTTT. Protein sequence: CASSQDAAVNQPQHF.